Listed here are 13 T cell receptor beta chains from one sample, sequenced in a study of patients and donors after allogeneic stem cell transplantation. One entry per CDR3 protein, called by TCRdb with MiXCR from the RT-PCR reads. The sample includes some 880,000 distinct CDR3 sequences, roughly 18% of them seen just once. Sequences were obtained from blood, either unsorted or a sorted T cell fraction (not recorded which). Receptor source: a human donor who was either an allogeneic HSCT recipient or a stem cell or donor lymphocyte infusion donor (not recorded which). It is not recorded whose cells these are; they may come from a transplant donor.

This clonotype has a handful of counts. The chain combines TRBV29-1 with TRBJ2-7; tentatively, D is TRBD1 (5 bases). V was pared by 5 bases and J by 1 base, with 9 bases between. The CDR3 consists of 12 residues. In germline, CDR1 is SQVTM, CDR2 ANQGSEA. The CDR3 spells CSVQGDSYEQYF. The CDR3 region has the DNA TGCAGCGTTCAAGGGGATTCCTACGAGCAGTACTTC.

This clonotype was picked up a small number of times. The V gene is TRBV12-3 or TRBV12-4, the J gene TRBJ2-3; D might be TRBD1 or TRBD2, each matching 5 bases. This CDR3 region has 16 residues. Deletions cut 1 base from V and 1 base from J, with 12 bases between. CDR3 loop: CASSLDSLGGTDTQYF. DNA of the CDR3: TGTGCCAGCAGTTTAGATAGTTTGGGGGGCACAGATACGCAGTATTTT.

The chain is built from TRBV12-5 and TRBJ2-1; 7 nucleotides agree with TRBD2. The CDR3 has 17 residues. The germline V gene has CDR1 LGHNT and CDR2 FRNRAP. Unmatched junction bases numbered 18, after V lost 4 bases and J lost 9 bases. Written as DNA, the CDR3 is TGTGCTAGTGGTTCCAGCATACCTTGGGGAGGGTTGGGTGAGCAGTTCTTC. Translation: CASGSSIPWGGLGEQFF.

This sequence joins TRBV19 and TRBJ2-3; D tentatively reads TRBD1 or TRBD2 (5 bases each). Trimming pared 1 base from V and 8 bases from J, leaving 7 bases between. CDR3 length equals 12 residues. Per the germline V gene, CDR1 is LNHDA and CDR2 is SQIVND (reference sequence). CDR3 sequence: CASSIGGVTQYF. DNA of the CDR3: TGTGCCAGTAGTATAGGAGGGGTTACGCAGTATTTT.

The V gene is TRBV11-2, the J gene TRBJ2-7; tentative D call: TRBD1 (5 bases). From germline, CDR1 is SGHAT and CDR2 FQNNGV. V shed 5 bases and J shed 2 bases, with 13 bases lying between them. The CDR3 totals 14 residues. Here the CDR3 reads CASSPEPGTYEQYF. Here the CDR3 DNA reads TGTGCCAGCAGCCCTGAACCAGGGACCTACGAGCAGTACTTC.

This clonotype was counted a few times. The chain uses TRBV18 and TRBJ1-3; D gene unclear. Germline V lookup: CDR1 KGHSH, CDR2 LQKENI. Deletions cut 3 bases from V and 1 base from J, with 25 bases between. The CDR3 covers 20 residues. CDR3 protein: CASSPLSSPLPSGSGNTIYF. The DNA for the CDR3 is TGTGCCAGCTCACCCCTGAGCAGCCCACTTCCCTCGGGGTCTGGAAACACCATATATTTT.

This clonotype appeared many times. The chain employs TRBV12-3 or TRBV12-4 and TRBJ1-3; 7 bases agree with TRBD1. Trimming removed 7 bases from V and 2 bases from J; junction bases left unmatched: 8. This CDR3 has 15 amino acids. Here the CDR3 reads CASKATGMAGNTIYF. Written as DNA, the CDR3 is TGTGCCAGCAAAGCGACAGGGATGGCTGGAAACACCATATATTTT.

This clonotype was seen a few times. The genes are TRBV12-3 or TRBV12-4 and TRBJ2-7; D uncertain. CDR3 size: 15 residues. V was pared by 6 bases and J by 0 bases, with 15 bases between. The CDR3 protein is CASSLLRRPSYEQYF. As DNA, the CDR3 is TGTGCCAGCAGCCTCCTGAGGCGGCCCTCCTACGAGCAGTACTTC.

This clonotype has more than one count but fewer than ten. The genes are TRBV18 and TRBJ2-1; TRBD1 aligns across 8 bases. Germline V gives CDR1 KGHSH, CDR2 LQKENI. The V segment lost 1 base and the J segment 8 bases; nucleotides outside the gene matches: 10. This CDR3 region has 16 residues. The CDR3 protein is CASSPLPSDRGYEQFF. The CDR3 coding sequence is TGTGCCAGCTCACCACTTCCCTCAGACAGGGGCTATGAGCAGTTCTTC.

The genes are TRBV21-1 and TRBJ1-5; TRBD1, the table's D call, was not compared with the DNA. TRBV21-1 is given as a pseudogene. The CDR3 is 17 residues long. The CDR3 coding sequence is TGTGCCAGCAGCAAAGTACAGGGGGCCAGGGGCAATCAGCCCCAGCATTTT. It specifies CASSKVQGARGNQPQHF.

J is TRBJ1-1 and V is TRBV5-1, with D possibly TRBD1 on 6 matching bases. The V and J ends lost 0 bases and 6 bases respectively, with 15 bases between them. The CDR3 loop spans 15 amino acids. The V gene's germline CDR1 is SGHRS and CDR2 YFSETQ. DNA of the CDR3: TGCGCCAGCAGCTTGGCCTTGCAGGGGAGCGCTGAAGCTTTCTTT. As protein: CASSLALQGSAEAFF.

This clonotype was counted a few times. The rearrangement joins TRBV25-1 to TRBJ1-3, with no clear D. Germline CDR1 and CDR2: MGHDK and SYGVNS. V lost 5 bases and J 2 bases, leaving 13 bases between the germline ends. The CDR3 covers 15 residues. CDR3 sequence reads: CASSRPGIAGNTIYF. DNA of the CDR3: TGTGCCAGCAGTCGGCCGGGAATAGCTGGAAACACCATATATTTT.

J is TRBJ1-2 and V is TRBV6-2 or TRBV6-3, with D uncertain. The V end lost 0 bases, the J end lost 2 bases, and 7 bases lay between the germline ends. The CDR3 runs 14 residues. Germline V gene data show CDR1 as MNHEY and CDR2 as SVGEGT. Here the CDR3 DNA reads TGTGCCAGCAGTTACTCGCTGGCAAACTATGGCTACACCTTC. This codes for CASSYSLANYGYTF.